A single T cell receptor (beta chain) is shown here with its context. Germline V gives CDR1 PRHDT, CDR2 FYEKMQ (reference sequence). The CDR3 has 18 amino acids. V lost 5 bases and J lost 1; bases outside the gene matches: 15. The PCR had 60 Vbeta and 13 Jbeta primers. The method was immunoSEQ multiplex PCR; TCRdb's version includes in-frame clones alone and lacks a portion of them. The sample consists of 150,000 or so clones, over 75% of them appearing once. The data were taken from a study of cytomegalovirus exposure and HLA in healthy donors. The chain has TRBV13 and TRBJ2-7, with 9 bases that match TRBD2. The clonotype comes from a middle-aged man in good health and CMV-seropositive. Sequencing was performed on PBMCs. The chain's CDR3 is CASSHSSPPSGASYEQYF. The CDR3 DNA sequence: TGTGCCAGCAGCCATTCGTCCCCCCCTAGCGGGGCTTCCTACGAGCAGTACTTC.